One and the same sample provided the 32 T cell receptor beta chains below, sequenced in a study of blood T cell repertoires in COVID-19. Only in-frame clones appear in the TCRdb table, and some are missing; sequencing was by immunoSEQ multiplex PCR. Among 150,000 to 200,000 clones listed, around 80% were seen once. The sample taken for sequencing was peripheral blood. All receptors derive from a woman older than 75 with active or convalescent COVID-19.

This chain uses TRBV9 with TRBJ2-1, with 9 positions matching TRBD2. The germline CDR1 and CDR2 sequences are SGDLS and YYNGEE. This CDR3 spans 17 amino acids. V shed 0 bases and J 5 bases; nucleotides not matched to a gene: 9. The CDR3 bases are TGTGCCAGCAGCGTAGGTGGTAGCGGGGGAGTGAACAATGAGCAGTTCTTC. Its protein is CASSVGGSGGVNNEQFF.

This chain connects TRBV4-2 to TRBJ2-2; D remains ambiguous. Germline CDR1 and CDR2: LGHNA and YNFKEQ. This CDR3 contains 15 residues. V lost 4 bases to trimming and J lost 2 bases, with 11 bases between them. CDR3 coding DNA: TGTGCCAGCAGCCTACCTATGACAAACACCGGGGAGCTGTTTTTT. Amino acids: CASSLPMTNTGELFF.

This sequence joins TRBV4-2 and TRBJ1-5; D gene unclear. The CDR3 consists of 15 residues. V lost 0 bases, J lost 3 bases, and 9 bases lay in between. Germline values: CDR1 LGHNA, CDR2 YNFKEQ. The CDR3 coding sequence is TGTGCCAGCAGCCAAGATGCGGGATACAATCAGCCCCAGCATTTT. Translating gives CASSQDAGYNQPQHF.

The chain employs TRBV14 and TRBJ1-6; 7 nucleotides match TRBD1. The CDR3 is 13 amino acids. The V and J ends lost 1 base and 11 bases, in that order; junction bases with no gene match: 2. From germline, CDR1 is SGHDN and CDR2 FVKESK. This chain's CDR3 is CASSQVTGAPLHF. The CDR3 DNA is TGTGCCAGCAGCCAAGTTACAGGGGCACCCCTCCACTTT.

In DNA, the CDR3 is TGCGCCAGCAGCTTAACAGGGGGTTGGAACACTGAAGCTTTCTTT. Its protein is CASSLTGGWNTEAFF. V and J are TRBV5-1 and TRBJ1-1, with 8 bases identical to TRBD1. CDR1 is SGHRS and CDR2 is YFSETQ in the germline V gene. J was trimmed by 1 base and V by 2 bases; bases with no gene match: 4. This CDR3 region has 15 residues.

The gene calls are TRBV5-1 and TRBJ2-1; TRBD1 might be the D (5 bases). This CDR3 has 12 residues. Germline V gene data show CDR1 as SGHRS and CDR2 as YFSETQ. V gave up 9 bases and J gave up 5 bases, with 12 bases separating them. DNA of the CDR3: TGCGCCACTTCGGACACTCACAATGAGCAGTTCTTC. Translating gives CATSDTHNEQFF.

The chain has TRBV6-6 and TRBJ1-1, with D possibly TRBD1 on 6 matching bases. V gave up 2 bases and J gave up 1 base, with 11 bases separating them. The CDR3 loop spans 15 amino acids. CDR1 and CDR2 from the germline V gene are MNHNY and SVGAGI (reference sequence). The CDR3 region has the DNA TGTGCCAGCAGTTACCCCCCGGGACAGAACACTGAAGCTTTCTTT. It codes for CASSYPPGQNTEAFF.

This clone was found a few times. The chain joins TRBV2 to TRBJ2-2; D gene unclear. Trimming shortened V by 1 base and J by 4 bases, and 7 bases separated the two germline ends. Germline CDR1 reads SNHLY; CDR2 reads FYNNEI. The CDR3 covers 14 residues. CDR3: CASSEERVTGELFF. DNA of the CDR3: TGTGCCAGCAGTGAAGAGCGTGTCACCGGGGAGCTGTTTTTT.

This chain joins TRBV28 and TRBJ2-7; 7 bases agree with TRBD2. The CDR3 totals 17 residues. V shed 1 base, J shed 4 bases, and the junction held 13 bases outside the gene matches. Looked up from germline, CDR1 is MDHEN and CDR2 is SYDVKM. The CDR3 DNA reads TGTGCCAGCAGTTTATACCCGTATGGGGGGGGTGATTACGAGCAGTACTTC. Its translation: CASSLYPYGGGDYEQYF.

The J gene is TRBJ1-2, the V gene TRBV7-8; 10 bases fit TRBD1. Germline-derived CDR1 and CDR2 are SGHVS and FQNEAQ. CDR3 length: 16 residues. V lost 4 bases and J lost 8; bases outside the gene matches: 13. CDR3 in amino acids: CASSSPRDRGWGGYTF. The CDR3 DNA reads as TGTGCCAGCAGCTCGCCCCGGGACAGGGGATGGGGGGGCTACACCTTC.

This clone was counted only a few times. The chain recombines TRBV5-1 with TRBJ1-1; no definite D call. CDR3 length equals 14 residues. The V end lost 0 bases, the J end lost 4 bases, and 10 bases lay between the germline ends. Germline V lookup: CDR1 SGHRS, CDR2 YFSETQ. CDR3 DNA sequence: TGCGCCAGCAGCTTGGGAGATGCTGTCACTGAAGCTTTCTTT. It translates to CASSLGDAVTEAFF.

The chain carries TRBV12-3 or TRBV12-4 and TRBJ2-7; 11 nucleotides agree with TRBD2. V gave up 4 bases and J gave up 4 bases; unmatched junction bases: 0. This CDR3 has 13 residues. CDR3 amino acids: CASSWTSGYEQYF. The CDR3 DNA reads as TGTGCCAGCAGTTGGACTAGCGGGTACGAGCAGTACTTC.

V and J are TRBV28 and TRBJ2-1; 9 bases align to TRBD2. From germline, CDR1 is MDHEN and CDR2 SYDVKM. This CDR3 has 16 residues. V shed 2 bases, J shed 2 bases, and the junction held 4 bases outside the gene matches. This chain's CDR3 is CASSLPSGETYNEQFF. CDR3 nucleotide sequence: TGTGCCAGCAGTTTACCTAGCGGGGAGACCTACAATGAGCAGTTCTTC.

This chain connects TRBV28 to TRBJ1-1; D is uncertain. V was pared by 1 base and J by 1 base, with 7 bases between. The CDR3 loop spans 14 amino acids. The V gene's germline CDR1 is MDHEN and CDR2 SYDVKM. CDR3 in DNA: TGTGCCAGCAGTTTATTATCCCCGAACACTGAAGCTTTCTTT. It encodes CASSLLSPNTEAFF.

CDR3 sequence: CASSPRSANEKLFF. The CDR3 nucleotides are TGTGCCAGCAGTCCACGGTCGGCTAATGAAAAACTGTTTTTT. The chain is built from TRBV6-6 and TRBJ1-4; no clear D gene. This CDR3 contains 14 residues. Trimming pared 5 bases from V and 3 bases from J, leaving 10 bases between. The germline CDR1 and CDR2 sequences are MNHNY and SVGAGI (reference sequence).

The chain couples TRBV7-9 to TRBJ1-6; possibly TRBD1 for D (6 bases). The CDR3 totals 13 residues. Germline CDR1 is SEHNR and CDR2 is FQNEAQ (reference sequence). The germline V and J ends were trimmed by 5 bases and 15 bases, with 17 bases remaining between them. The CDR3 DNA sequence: TGTGCCAGCAGCCGGATCCCGGGACAACTCCTCCACTTT. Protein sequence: CASSRIPGQLLHF.

CDR3 protein: CATSPRGSANTGELFF. The CDR3 bases are TGTGCCACCAGCCCCCGGGGGAGTGCGAACACCGGGGAGCTGTTTTTT. This sequence joins TRBV24-1 and TRBJ2-2; possibly TRBD2 for D (6 bases). This CDR3 has 16 residues. Trimming took 7 bases from V and 0 from J, leaving 14 bases between them. The germline CDR1 and CDR2 sequences are KGHDR and SFDVKD.

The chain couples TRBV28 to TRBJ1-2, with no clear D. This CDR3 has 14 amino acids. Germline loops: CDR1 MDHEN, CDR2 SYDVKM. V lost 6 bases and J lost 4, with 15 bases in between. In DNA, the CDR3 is TGTGCCAGCAGAACGACAAGAAACGGCTATGGCTACACCTTC. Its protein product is CASRTTRNGYGYTF.

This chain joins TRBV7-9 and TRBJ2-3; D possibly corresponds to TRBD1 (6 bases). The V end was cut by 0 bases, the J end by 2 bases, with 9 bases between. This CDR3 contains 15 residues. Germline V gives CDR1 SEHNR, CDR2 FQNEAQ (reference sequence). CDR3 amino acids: CASSLAGAFTDTQYF. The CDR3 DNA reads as TGTGCCAGCAGCTTAGCGGGGGCCTTCACAGATACGCAGTATTTT.

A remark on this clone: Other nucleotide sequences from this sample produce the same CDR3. In DNA, the CDR3 is TGTGCCAGCAGTCCTGCTGGGCAGGGCTACGAGCAGTACTTC. This translates into CASSPAGQGYEQYF. The chain couples TRBV28 to TRBJ2-7, with D possibly matching TRBD1 (5 bases). The CDR3 contains 14 residues. The germline V gene encodes CDR1 MDHEN and CDR2 SYDVKM. V was clipped by 5 bases and J by 3 bases, with 14 bases between them.

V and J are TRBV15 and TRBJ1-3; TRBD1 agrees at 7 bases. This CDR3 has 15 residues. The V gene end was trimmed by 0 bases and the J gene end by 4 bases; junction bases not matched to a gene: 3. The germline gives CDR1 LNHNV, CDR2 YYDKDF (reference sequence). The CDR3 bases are TGTGCCACCAGCAGAGATCTAGGGGGCGGAAACACCATATATTTT. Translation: CATSRDLGGGNTIYF.

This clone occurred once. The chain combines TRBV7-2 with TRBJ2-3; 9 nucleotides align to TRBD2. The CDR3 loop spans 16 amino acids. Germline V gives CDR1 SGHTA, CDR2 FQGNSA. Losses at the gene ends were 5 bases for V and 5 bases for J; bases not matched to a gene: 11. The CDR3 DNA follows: TGTGCCAGCAGCCCCGGTATAGCGGGGGCGGGAGATACGCAGTATTTT. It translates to CASSPGIAGAGDTQYF.

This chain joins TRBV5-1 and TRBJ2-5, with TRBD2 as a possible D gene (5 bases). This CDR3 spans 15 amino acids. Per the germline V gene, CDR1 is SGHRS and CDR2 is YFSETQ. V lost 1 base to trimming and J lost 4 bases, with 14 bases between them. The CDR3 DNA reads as TGCGCCAGCAGCTTGCTCGGGGTTACGGGAGAGACCCAGTACTTC. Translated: CASSLLGVTGETQYF.

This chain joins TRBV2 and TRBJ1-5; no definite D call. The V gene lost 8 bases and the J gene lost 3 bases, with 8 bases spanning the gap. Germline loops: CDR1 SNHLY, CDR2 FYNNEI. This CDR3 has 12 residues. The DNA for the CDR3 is TGTGCCAGCTCACAGCCCAATCAGCCCCAGCATTTT. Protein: CASSQPNQPQHF. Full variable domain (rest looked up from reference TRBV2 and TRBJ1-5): EPEVTQTPSHQVTQMGQEVILRCVPISNHLYFYWYRQILGQKVEFLVSFYNNEISEKSEIFDDQFSVERPDGSNFTLKIRSTKLEDSAMYFCASSQPNQPQHFGDGTRLSIL.

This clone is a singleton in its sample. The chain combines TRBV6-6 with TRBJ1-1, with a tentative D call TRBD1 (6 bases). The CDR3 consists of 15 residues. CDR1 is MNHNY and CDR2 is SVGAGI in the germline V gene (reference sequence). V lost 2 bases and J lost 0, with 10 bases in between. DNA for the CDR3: TGTGCCAGCAGTTACGGGGGCGCGGTGAACACTGAAGCTTTCTTT. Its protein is CASSYGGAVNTEAFF.

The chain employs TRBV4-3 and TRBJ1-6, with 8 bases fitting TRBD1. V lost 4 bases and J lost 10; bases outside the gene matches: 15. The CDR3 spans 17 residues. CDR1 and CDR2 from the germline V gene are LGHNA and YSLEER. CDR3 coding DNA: TGCGCCAGCAGCCCCTCTGCGTCGGGACAGGAGATATCACCCCTCCACTTT. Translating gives CASSPSASGQEISPLHF.

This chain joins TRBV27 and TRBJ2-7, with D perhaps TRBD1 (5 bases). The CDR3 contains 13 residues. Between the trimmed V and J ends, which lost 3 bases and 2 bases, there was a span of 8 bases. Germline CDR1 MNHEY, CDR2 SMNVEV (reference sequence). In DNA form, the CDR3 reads TGTGCCAGCAGTTTCCAGGGCCCCTACGAGCAGTACTTC. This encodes CASSFQGPYEQYF.

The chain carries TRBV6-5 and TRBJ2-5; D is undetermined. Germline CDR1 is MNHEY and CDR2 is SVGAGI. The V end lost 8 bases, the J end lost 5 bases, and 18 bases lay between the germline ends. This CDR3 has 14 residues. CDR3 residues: CASSQARSLETQYF. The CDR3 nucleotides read TGTGCCAGCTCCCAAGCGCGGTCGTTGGAGACCCAGTACTTC.

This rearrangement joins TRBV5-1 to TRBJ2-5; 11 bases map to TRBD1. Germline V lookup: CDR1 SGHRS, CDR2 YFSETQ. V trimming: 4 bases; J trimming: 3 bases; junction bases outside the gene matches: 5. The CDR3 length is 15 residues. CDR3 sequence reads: CASSLWTGGKETQYF. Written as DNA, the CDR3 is TGCGCCAGCAGCCTATGGACAGGGGGCAAAGAGACCCAGTACTTC.

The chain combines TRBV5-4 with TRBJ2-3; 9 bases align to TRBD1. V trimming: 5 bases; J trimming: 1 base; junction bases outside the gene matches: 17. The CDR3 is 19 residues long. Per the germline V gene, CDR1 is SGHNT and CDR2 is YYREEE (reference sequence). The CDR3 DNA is TGTGCCAGCAGACCCCCGCGGGACAGGGAGGGGGTCGGCACAGATACGCAGTATTTT. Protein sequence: CASRPPRDREGVGTDTQYF.

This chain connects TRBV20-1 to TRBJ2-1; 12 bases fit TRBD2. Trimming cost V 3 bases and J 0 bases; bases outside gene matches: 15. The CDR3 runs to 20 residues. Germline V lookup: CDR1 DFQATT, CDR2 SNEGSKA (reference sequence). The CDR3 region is CSASGESRTSGVISYNEQFF. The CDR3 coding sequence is TGCAGTGCTAGTGGAGAATCAAGGACTAGCGGGGTTATCTCCTACAATGAGCAGTTCTTC.

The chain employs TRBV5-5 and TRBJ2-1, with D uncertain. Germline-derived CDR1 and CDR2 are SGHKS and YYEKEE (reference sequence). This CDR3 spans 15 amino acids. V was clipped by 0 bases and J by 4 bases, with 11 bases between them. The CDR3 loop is CASSLVWLGYNEQFF. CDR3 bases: TGTGCCAGCAGCTTGGTTTGGCTCGGGTACAATGAGCAGTTCTTC. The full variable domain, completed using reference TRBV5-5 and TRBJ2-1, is DAGVTQSPTHLIKTRGQQVTLRCSPISGHKSVSWYQQVLGQGPQFIFQYYEKEERGRGNFPDRFSARQFPNYSSELNVNALLLGDSALYLCASSLVWLGYNEQFFGPGTRLTVL.